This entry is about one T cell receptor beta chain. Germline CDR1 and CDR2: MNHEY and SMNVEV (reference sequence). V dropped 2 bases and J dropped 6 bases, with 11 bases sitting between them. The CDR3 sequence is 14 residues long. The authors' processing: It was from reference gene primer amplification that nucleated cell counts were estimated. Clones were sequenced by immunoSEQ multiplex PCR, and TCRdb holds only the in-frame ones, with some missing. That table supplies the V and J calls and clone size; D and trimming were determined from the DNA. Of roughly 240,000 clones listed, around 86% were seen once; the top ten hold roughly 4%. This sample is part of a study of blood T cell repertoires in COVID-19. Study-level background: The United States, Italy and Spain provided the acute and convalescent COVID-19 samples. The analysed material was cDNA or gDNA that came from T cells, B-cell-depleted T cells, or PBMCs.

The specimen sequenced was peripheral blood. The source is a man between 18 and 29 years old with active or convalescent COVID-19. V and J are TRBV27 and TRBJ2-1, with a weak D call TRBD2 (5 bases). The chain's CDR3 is CASSLAEVSNEQFF. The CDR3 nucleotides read TGTGCCAGCAGTTTAGCGGAGGTTTCCAATGAGCAGTTCTTC.